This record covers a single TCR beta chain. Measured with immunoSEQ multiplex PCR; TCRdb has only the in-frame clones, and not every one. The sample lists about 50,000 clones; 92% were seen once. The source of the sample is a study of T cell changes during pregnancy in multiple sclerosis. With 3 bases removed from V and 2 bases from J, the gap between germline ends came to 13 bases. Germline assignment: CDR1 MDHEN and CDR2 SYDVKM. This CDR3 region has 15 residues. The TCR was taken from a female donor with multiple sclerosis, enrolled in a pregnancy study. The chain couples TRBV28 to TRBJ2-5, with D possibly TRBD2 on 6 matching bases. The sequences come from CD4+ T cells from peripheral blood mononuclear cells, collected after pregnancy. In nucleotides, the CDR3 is TGTGCCAGCAGTTTGACTAGTGGGGGGCAAGAGACCCAGTACTTC. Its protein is CASSLTSGGQETQYF.